This TCR beta chain was identified in a study of neurological immune-mediated disorders. The sample holds many counts of this clonotype. TCRdb reprocessed the 5' RACE reads with MiXCR, giving one entry per CDR3 protein. This repertoire shows 16,000 or so distinct CDR3 sequences, 9% to 10% found once; its top ten account for roughly two fifths. There were approximately 1 million CD4+ or CD8+ T cells used in the sorted libraries. The sequenced sample was CD8+ T cells from blood. The sequence came from a man aged 45-65 years in good health.

As DNA, the CDR3 is TGTGCCAGCAGTTTAACTCAAGGCACAGATACGCAGTATTTT. Translation: CASSLTQGTDTQYF. The chain recombines TRBV28 with TRBJ2-3; D call uncertain. Germline V gene data show CDR1 as MDHEN and CDR2 as SYDVKM. There are 14 residues in the CDR3. The V end lost 2 bases, the J end lost 1 base, and 7 bases lay between the germline ends.